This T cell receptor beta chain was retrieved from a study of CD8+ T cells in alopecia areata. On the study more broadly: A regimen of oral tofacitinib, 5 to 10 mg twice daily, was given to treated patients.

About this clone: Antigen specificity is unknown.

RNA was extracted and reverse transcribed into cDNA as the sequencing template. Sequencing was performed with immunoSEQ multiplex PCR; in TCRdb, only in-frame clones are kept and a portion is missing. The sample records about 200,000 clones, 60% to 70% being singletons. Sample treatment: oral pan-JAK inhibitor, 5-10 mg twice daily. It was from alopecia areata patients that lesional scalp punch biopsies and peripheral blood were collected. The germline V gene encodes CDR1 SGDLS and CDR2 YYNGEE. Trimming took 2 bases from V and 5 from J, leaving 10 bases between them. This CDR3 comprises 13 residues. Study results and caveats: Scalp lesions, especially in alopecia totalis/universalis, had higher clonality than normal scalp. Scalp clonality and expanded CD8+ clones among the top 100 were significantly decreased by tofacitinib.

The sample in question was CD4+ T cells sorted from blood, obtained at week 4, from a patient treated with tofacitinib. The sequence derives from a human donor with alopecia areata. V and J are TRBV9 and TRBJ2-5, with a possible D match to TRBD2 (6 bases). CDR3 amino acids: CASSVEGWETQYF. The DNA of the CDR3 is TGTGCCAGCAGCGTGGAGGGGTGGGAGACCCAGTACTTC. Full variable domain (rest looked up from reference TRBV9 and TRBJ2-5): DSGVTQTPKHLITATGQRVTLRCSPRSGDLSVYWYQQSLDQGLQFLIQYYNGEERAKGNILERFSAQQFPDLHSELNLSSLELGDSALYFCASSVEGWETQYFGPGTRLLVL.